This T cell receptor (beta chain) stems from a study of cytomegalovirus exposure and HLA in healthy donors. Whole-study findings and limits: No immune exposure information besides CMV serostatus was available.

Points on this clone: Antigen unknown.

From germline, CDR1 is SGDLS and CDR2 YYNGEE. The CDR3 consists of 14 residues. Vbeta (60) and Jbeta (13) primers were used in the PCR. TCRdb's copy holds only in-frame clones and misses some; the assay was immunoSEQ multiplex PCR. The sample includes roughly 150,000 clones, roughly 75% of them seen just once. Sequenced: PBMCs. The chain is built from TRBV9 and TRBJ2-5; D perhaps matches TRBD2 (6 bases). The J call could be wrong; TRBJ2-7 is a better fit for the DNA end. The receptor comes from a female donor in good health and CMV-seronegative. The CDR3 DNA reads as TGTGCCAGCAGCGCGTGGGGGGAGAAGAGCGAGCAGTACTTC. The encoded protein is CASSAWGEKSEQYF.